This T cell receptor beta chain is drawn from a study of vaccination effects on CD4 cells after COVID-19. Comment on this clone: Its cognate antigen is unknown.

The V end lost 6 bases, the J end lost 2 bases, and 13 bases lay between the germline ends. Per germline, CDR1 SNHLY and CDR2 FYNNEI. This CDR3 region has 14 residues. Scientists isolated CD4+ T cells after a roughly ten-day culture period ended. General study points: There was only 1 of 255 vaccine-induced clones in healthy vaccinees that cross-reacted with common cold coronaviruses.

TCRdb's copy holds only in-frame clones and misses some; the assay was immunoSEQ multiplex PCR. The sample carries around 70,000 clones, around 77% recorded once. The sample in question was CD4+ T cells from PBMCs cultured without peptide, obtained before COVID-19 vaccination. The receptor was derived from a human donor who received a COVID-19 vaccine. The V gene is TRBV2, the J gene TRBJ2-5, with a possible D match to TRBD2 (5 bases). CDR3 DNA: TGTGCCAGCAGAAGACGGGAACAACAAGAGACCCAGTACTTC. Amino acids: CASRRREQQETQYF.